The 13 T cell receptor beta chains below were found in one sample sequenced in a study of T cell responses to AZD1222 COVID-19 vaccine. Sequenced by immunoSEQ multiplex PCR; TCRdb stores in-frame clones only, minus some. Among 90,000 to 130,000 clones listed, 70% to 90% were seen once. Sequences were derived from peripheral blood, sampled 28 days after the second AZD1222 dose. Source of these receptors: an adult who received the AZD1222 COVID-19 vaccine.

This rearrangement joins TRBV28 to TRBJ1-5; unclear D gene. The CDR3 has 14 residues. Trimming took 5 bases from V and 3 from J, leaving 11 bases between them. CDR1 and CDR2 (germline): MDHEN, SYDVKM. The CDR3 sequence is CASSGPRDNQPQHF. The DNA of the CDR3 is TGTGCCAGCAGTGGCCCGAGGGACAATCAGCCCCAGCATTTT.

V is TRBV4-1 and J is TRBJ2-3; 9 bases are shared with TRBD2. The CDR3 loop spans 16 amino acids. Germline-derived CDR1 and CDR2 are MGHRA and YSYEKL. V gave up 4 bases and J gave up 2 bases; unmatched junction bases: 7. The CDR3 here is CASSLRAGGDTDTQYF. DNA for the CDR3: TGCGCCAGCAGCCTCCGAGCGGGAGGAGACACAGATACGCAGTATTTT.

The chain recombines TRBV28 with TRBJ1-5; possibly TRBD1 for D (6 bases). This CDR3 is 14 amino acids long. Trimming took off 5 bases at V and 3 bases at J, with 11 bases between the two ends. CDR1 MDHEN and CDR2 SYDVKM come from the germline V gene. The CDR3 region is CASSPGQPNQPQHF. The CDR3 DNA reads TGTGCCAGCAGTCCCGGACAGCCCAATCAGCCCCAGCATTTT.

This chain joins TRBV28 and TRBJ1-2; D ambiguous. Germline CDR1 is MDHEN and CDR2 is SYDVKM. The CDR3 runs 14 residues. V lost 2 bases and J lost 0, with 7 bases in between. In nucleotides, the CDR3 is TGTGCCAGCAGTTTAACCAGATCTAACTATGGCTACACCTTC. Protein product: CASSLTRSNYGYTF.

The chain is built from TRBV18 and TRBJ2-5, with D perhaps TRBD1 (5 bases). CDR3 size: 15 residues. Trimming left V 2 bases short and J 7 bases short, with 17 bases between. The germline V gene has CDR1 KGHSH and CDR2 LQKENI. The DNA of the CDR3 is TGTGCCAGCTCACCAAGTAATACAGGTAGCTTGACCCAGTACTTC. Its protein product is CASSPSNTGSLTQYF.

This clone has only one observation. This chain uses TRBV5-1 with TRBJ1-6; TRBD1 agrees at 7 bases. The CDR3 length is 16 residues. Trimming at V came to 2 bases and at J to 6 bases, leaving 8 bases not matched to a gene. Per the germline V gene, CDR1 is SGHRS and CDR2 is YFSETQ. The CDR3 DNA reads as TGCGCCAGCAGCTTAACGGGACAGCAGGCTAATTCACCCCTCCACTTT. This gives the protein CASSLTGQQANSPLHF.

CDR3 sequence (DNA): TGCGCCAGCAGCCAAGGGACTAGCGGGATGTACCAAGAGACCCAGTACTTC. Amino acid sequence: CASSQGTSGMYQETQYF. The V and J genes are TRBV4-1 and TRBJ2-5; 12 nucleotides align to TRBD2. Trimming at V came to 1 base and at J to 0 bases, leaving 3 bases not matched to a gene. Germline V gene data show CDR1 as MGHRA and CDR2 as YSYEKL. CDR3 length: 17 residues.

The V gene is TRBV4-2, the J gene TRBJ1-2; D might be TRBD1 (5 bases). V lost 3 bases and J lost 8, with 19 bases in between. The CDR3 sequence is 15 residues long. Looked up from germline, CDR1 is LGHNA and CDR2 is YNFKEQ. This CDR3 reads CASSQNRDPRWGYTF. In DNA form, the CDR3 reads TGTGCCAGCAGCCAGAATAGGGACCCCCGGTGGGGCTACACCTTC.

This rearrangement joins TRBV12-5 to TRBJ2-1; 8 nucleotides agree with TRBD2. CDR3 length equals 17 residues. Germline CDR1 and CDR2: LGHNT and FRNRAP. V was clipped by 0 bases and J by 8 bases; unmatched bases: 12. The CDR3 DNA reads TGTGCTAGTGGTTTGGTACTTCCGGGGGGGCCCTTCCATGAGCAGTTCTTC. It encodes CASGLVLPGGPFHEQFF.

The V gene is TRBV10-2, the J gene TRBJ2-1; D gene ambiguous. Trimming left V 4 bases short and J 4 bases short, with 17 bases between. This CDR3 is 16 amino acids long. The germline V gene encodes CDR1 WSHSY and CDR2 SAAADI. The DNA of the CDR3 is TGCGCCAGCAGTGCTTTGGGAAACGGAATATACAATGAGCAGTTCTTC. Amino acids: CASSALGNGIYNEQFF.

The V gene is TRBV30, the J gene TRBJ2-7; 7 bases are a match to TRBD2. The CDR3 is 12 residues long. The V gene end was trimmed by 8 bases and the J gene end by 5 bases; junction bases not matched to a gene: 9. Per the germline V gene, CDR1 is GTSNPN and CDR2 is SVGIG (reference sequence). This CDR3 reads CAGLGGMDEQYF. The CDR3 DNA sequence: TGTGCCGGATTGGGAGGGATGGACGAGCAGTACTTC. Using reference TRBV30 and TRBJ2-7 for the parts outside the CDR3, the full variable domain is SQTIHQWPATLVQPVGSPLSLECTVEGTSNPNLYWYRQAAGRGLQLLFYSVGIGQISSEVPQNLSASRPQDRQFILSSKKLLLSDSGFYLCAGLGGMDEQYFGPGTRLTVT.

CDR3 nucleotide sequence: TGTGCCAGCAGTTACTCAGTTAGGACAGGGTATGGCTACACCTTC. Its translation: CASSYSVRTGYGYTF. The chain is built from TRBV6-5 and TRBJ1-2; 8 bases align to TRBD1. Germline lookup yields CDR1 MNHEY and CDR2 SVGAGI. The CDR3 covers 15 residues. V gave up 0 bases and J gave up 5 bases; unmatched junction bases: 5.

The chain links TRBV7-9 to TRBJ1-4; perhaps TRBD1 as D (6 bases). Germline V gene data show CDR1 as SEHNR and CDR2 as FQNEAQ (reference sequence). CDR3 size: 15 residues. Trimming removed 6 bases at V and 10 bases at J, with 21 bases between. The CDR3 reads CASSAPGAELGKLFF. CDR3 coding DNA: TGTGCCAGCAGTGCTCCAGGGGCAGAGCTGGGAAAACTGTTTTTT.